The clone carrying this T cell receptor (beta chain) is termed large. The antigen is not known. The data originate from a study of metastatic and nonmetastatic thyroid tumors. Whole-study context: For malignant and benign thyroid patients, tumor or nodule tissue and blood were the sources whose repertoires were compared. Notes on the study in general: Relative to benign nodules, malignant thyroid tumors were reportedly characterized by significantly elevated TCR beta diversity in blood and tumor.

Treatment of any kind had been given to no patient before thyroid surgery. Study processing details: Clinicopathological groups differed in CDR3, with these differences serving to build a distant-metastasis classifier for papillary thyroid cancer. TCRdb re-called clones from the PCR reads using MiXCR. The V and J calls and clone size come from TCRdb's table, not from the authors' own analysis. The table has under 8,500 clones, approximately 32% seen once. Sequencing used tumor tissue. This sequence originates from a female donor with papillary thyroid cancer or a benign thyroid nodule (not recorded which). Some clones in this sample may be carry-over from other donors' samples.

The CDR3 DNA is TGTGCCAGCTCACTCTCCGGGACAGGGAATGAGCAGTTCTTC. It specifies CASSLSGTGNEQFF. The J gene is TRBJ2-1, the V gene TRBV18, with TRBD1 matching 9 bases. CDR3 length: 14 residues. The germline gives CDR1 KGHSH, CDR2 LQKENI. V was pared by 4 bases and J by 7 bases, with 5 bases of the junction left unmatched.